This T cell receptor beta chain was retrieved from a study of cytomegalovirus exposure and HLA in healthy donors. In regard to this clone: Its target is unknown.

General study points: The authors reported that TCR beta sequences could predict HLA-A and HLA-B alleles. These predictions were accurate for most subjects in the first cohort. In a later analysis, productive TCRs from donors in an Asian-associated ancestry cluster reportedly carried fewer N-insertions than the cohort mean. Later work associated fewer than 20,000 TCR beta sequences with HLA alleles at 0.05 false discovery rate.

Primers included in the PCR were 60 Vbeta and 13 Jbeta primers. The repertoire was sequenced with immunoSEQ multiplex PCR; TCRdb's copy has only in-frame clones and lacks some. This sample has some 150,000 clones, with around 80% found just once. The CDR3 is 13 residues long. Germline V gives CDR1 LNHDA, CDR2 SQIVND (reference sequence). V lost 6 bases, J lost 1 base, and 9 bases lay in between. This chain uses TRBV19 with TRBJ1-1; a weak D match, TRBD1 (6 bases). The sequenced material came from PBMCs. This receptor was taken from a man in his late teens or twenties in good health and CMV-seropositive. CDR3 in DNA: TGTGCCAGTAGATGGGGACAGAACACTGAAGCTTTCTTT. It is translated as CASRWGQNTEAFF.